Sequencing of this TCR beta chain was carried out in a study of cytomegalovirus exposure and HLA in healthy donors. The wider study: Falling in the Caucasian-associated ancestry cluster were 65% to 90% of approximately 400 genotyped donors.

PCR employed 60 Vbeta and 13 Jbeta primers. Libraries were prepared by immunoSEQ multiplex PCR; TCRdb keeps only in-frame clonotypes and omits some of them. The sample contains approximately 110,000 clones, around 73% of which appear only once. Study findings and constraints: In a later analysis, TCR beta V- and J-gene trimming was associated with a missense DCLRE1C variant. As a later analysis revealed, the rate of TCR association differed by HLA locus, with DRB1 most and HLA-C fewest.

Concerning this clone itself: Its antigen is as yet unknown.

Germline V gene sequence: CDR1 MNHNY, CDR2 SVGAGI (reference sequence). This CDR3 has 16 amino acids. Germline trimming cut 0 bases from V and 6 bases from J; bases unmatched to any gene: 7. The sample comprised PBMCs. V is TRBV6-6 and J is TRBJ2-1; 8 bases are shared with TRBD1. The TCR was taken from a middle-aged man in good health and CMV-seronegative. The CDR3 sequence is CASSYSITGGGNEQFF. The DNA for the CDR3 is TGTGCCAGCAGTTACTCGATCACAGGGGGTGGCAATGAGCAGTTCTTC.